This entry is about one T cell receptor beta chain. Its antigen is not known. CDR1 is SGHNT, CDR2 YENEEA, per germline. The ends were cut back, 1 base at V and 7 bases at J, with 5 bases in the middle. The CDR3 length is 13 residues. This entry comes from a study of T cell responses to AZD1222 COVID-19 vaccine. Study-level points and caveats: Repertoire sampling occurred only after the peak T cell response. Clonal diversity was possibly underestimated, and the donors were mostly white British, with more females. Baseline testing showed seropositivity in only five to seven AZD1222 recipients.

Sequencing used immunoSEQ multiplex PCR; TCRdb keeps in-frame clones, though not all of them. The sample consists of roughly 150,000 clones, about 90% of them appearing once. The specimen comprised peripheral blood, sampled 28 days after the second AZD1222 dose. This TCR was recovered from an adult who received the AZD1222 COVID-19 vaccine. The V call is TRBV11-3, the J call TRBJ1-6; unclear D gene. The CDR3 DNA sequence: TGTGCCAGCAGCTTAGGAGTAAATTCACCCCTCCACTTT. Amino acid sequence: CASSLGVNSPLHF.